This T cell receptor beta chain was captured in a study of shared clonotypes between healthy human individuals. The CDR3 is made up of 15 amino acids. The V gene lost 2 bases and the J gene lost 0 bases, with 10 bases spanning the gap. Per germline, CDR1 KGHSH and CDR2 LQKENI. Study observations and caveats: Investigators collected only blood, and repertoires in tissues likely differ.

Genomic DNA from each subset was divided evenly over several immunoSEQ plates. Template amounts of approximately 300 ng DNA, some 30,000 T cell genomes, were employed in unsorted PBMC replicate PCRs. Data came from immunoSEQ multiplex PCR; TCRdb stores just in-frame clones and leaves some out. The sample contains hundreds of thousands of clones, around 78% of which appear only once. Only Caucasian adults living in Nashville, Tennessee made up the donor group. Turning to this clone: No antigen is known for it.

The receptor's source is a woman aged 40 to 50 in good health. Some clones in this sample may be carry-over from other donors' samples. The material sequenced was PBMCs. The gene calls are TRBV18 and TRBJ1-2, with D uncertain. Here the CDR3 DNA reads TGTGCCAGCTCACCAGATGTGGAATCTAACTATGGCTACACCTTC. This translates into CASSPDVESNYGYTF.